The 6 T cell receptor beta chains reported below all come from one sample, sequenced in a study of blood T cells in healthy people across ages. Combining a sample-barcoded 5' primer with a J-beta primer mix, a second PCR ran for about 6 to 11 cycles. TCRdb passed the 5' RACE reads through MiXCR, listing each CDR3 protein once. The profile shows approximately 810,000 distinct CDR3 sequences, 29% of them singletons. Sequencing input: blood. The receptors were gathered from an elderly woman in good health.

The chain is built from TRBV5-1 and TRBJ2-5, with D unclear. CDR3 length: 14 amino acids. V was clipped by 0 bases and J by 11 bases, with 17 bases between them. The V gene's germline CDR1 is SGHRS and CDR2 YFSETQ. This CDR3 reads CASSLAGQTGEQYF. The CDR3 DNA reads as TGCGCCAGCAGCTTGGCAGGCCAAACCGGTGAGCAGTACTTC.

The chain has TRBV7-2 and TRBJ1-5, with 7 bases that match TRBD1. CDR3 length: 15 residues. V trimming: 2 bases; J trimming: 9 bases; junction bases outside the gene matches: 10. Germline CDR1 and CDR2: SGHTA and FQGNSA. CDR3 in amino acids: CASSLSQGGDWPQHF. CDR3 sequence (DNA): TGTGCCAGCAGCTTAAGTCAGGGGGGTGATTGGCCCCAGCATTTT. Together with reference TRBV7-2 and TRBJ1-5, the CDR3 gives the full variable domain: GAGVSQSPSNKVTEKGKDVELRCDPISGHTALYWYRQSLGQGLEFLIYFQGNSAPDKSGLPSDRFSAERTGGSVSTLTIQRTQQEDSAVYLCASSLSQGGDWPQHFGDGTRLSIL.

CDR3 sequence (DNA): TGTGCCAGCAGCTTACTGGGGGAAGACAATGAGCAGTTCTTC. Translating gives CASSLLGEDNEQFF. The rearrangement joins TRBV7-9 to TRBJ2-1; D possibly uses TRBD1 or TRBD2 (5 bases each). Trimming shortened V by 2 bases and J by 5 bases, and 10 bases separated the two germline ends. The CDR3 extends over 14 amino acids. Germline lookup yields CDR1 SEHNR and CDR2 FQNEAQ (reference sequence).

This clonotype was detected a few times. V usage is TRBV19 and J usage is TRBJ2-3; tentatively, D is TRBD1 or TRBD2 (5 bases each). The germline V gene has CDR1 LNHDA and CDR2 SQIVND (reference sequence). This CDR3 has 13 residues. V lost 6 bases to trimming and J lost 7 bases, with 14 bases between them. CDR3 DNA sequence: TGTGCCAGTAGAAGGGGACCCGGGAATACGCAGTATTTT. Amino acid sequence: CASRRGPGNTQYF.

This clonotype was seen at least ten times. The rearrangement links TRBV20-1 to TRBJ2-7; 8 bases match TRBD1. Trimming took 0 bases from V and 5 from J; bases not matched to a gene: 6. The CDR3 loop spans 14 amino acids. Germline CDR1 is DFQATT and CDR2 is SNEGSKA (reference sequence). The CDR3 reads CSARDGRGLDEQYF. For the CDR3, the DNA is TGCAGTGCTAGAGATGGCAGGGGGCTCGACGAGCAGTACTTC.

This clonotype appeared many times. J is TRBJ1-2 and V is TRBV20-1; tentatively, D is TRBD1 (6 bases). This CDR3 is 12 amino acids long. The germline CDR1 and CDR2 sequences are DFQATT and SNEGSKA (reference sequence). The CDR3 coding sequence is TGCAGCCCCCCCACCAGGGGCTGGGGCTACACCTTC. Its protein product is CSPPTRGWGYTF.